These T cell receptor beta chains were read from a single sample in a study of PD-1 blockade in mismatch repair-deficient tumors. Profiling relied on immunoSEQ multiplex PCR, and the TCRdb table lists in-frame clones only, not all of them. The table has around 40,000 clones, roughly 81% seen once. Material: peripheral blood, obtained about 80 weeks after starting pembrolizumab. The receptors originated from an adult with mismatch repair-deficient cancer. Both conserved end residues are part of each CDR3. Clone size is not always given. Where it is, it says once, few, many or a class for expanded clones.

clone size: -
J gene: TRBJ2-3
V gene: TRBV10-3
CDR3 length: 14
CDR3 protein: CAIMRDRGADTQYF

clone size: -
J gene: TRBJ1-2
V gene: TRBV7-6
CDR3 length: 13
CDR3 protein: CASSAGQQLGYTF

clone size: -
J gene: TRBJ2-5
V gene: TRBV10-3
CDR3 length: 15
CDR3 protein: CAISESVYAGETQYF

clone size: -
J gene: TRBJ2-3
V gene: TRBV5-1
CDR3 length: 14
CDR3 protein: CASSFPSSTDTQYF

clone size: -
J gene: TRBJ2-1
V gene: TRBV2
CDR3 length: 13
CDR3 protein: CASSDSGNLEQFF

clone size: once
J gene: TRBJ2-2
V gene: TRBV7-3
CDR3 length: 15
CDR3 protein: CASSLGRLNTGELFF

clone size: -
J gene: TRBJ2-7
V gene: TRBV7-2
CDR3 length: 18
CDR3 protein: CASSSQTSGRGFSYEQYF

clone size: -
J gene: TRBJ1-4
V gene: TRBV10-3
CDR3 length: 13
CDR3 protein: CAISAATNEKLFF

clone size: -
J gene: TRBJ2-7
V gene: TRBV28
CDR3 length: 16
CDR3 protein: CASCTQGTSGPYEQYF

clone size: -
J gene: TRBJ2-7
V gene: TRBV2
CDR3 length: 13
CDR3 protein: CATQASGTGEQYF

clone size: few
J gene: TRBJ1-2
V gene: TRBV7-9
CDR3 length: 12
CDR3 protein: CASSLRSYGYTF

clone size: -
J gene: TRBJ1-1
V gene: TRBV7-9
CDR3 length: 16
CDR3 protein: CASRTGQGSLNTEAFF

clone size: -
J gene: TRBJ1-1
V gene: TRBV4-3
CDR3 length: 14
CDR3 protein: CASSQDAGVTEAFF

clone size: -
J gene: TRBJ2-2
V gene: TRBV11-3
CDR3 length: 15
CDR3 protein: CASSLRPGVPGELFF

clone size: -
J gene: TRBJ2-7
V gene: TRBV27
CDR3 length: 15
CDR3 protein: CASSFRGGSSYEQYF

clone size: once
J gene: TRBJ1-1
V gene: TRBV13
CDR3 length: 15
CDR3 protein: CASSLSPGVNTEAFF

clone size: -
J gene: TRBJ2-6
V gene: TRBV5-4
CDR3 length: 15
CDR3 protein: CASSLPTSGANVLTF

clone size: -
J gene: TRBJ2-6
V gene: TRBV2
CDR3 length: 16
CDR3 protein: CASSGQSPSGANVLTF

clone size: -
J gene: TRBJ2-5
V gene: TRBV20-1
CDR3 length: 11
CDR3 protein: CSLQGQETQYF

clone size: -
J gene: TRBJ2-1
V gene: TRBV9
CDR3 length: 15
CDR3 protein: CASSVSSGRANEQFF

clone size: -
J gene: TRBJ2-5
V gene: TRBV18
CDR3 length: 12
CDR3 protein: CASSWQQETQYF

clone size: -
J gene: TRBJ2-7
V gene: TRBV7-6
CDR3 length: 15
CDR3 protein: CASSLAEGQRYEQYF